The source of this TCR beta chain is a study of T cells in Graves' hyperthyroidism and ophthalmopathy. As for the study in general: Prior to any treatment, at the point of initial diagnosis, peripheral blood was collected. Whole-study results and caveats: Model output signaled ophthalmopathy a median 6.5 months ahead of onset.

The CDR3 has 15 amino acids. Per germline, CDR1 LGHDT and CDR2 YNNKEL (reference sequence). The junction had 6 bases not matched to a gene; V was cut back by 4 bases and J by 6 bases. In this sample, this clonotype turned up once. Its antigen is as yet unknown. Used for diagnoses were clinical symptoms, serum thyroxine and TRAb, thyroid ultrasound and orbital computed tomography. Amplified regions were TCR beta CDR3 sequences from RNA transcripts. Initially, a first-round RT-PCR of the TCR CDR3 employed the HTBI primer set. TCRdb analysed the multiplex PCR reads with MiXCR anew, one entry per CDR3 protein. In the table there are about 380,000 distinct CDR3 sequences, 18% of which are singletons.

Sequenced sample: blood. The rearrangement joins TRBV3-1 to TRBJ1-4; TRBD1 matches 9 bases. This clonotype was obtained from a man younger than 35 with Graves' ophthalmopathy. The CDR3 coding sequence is TGTGCCAGCAGCCGCCCGGGACAGGGTGATGAAAAACTGTTTTTT. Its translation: CASSRPGQGDEKLFF.